This TCR beta chain is drawn from a study of PD-1 blockade in classical Hodgkin lymphoma. Sequencing used immunoSEQ multiplex PCR; TCRdb keeps in-frame clones, though not all of them. The data show approximately 57,000 clones, 80% to 95% seen once. Study-level results: It was among complete responders that baseline diversity resembled that of newly diagnosed patients. CD4+ TCR diversity, unlike CD8+, rose significantly by C4D1.

Every patient had relapsed following autologous stem cell transplantation, and cohorts differed in brentuximab vedotin exposure. Turning to this clone: Its target is not known.

Looked up from germline, CDR1 is SGHNT and CDR2 is YYREEE (reference sequence). Trimming took 3 bases from V and 4 from J; bases not matched to a gene: 6. The CDR3 consists of 16 residues. The receptor's source is a human donor with classical Hodgkin lymphoma. The rearrangement uses TRBV5-4 and TRBJ2-5, with 13 positions matching TRBD2. Specimen: peripheral blood mononuclear cells (PBMCs), collected before the second cycle of nivolumab. The CDR3 DNA reads as TGTGCCAGCAGCTCTGGACTAGCGGGAGTAGGAGAGACCCAGTACTTC. This sequence encodes CASSSGLAGVGETQYF.